This passage covers 2 T cell receptor beta chains from one sample sequenced in a study of technical replicates of blood from a few donors. Libraries were prepared by immunoSEQ multiplex PCR; TCRdb keeps only in-frame clonotypes and omits some of them. The data hold more than 45,000 clones, with around 96% observed a single time. Sample: PBMCs. The receptors shown here come from a human donor in good health. Some clones in this sample may be carry-over from other donors' samples.

V and J are TRBV18 and TRBJ1-4, with TRBD1 as a possible D gene (6 bases). CDR1 and CDR2 (germline): KGHSH, LQKENI. CDR3 size: 12 residues. The V end was cut by 6 bases, the J end by 10 bases, with 12 bases between. Here the CDR3 DNA reads TGTGCCAGCTCGGGACTACAGGGAAAACTGTTTTTT. Translation gives CASSGLQGKLFF.

The chain carries TRBV5-4 and TRBJ1-6; no firm D call. From germline, CDR1 is SGHNT and CDR2 YYREEE (reference sequence). This CDR3 spans 15 amino acids. V was clipped by 4 bases and J by 2 bases, with 10 bases between them. DNA of the CDR3: TGTGCCAGCAGCCGGGGAGTTACCTATAATTCACCCCTCCACTTT. It is translated as CASSRGVTYNSPLHF.